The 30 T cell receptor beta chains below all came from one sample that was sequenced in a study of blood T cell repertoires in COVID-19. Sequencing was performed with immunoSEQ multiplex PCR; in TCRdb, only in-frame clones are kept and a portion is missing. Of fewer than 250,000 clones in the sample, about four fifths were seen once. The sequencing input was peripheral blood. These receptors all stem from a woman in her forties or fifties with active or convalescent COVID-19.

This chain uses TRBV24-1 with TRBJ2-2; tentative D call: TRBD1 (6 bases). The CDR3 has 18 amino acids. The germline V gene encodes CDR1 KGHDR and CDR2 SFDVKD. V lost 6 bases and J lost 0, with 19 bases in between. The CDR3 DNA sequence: TGTGCCACCAGTCGGGACACCCGGCTATCGACGAACACCGGGGAGCTGTTTTTT. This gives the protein CATSRDTRLSTNTGELFF.

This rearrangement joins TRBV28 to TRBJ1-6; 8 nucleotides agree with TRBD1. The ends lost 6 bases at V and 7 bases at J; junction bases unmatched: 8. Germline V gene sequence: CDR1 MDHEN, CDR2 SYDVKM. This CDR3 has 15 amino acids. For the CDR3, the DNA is TGTGCCAGCAGCCCAGGGGGCGCACACAATTCACCCCTCCACTTT. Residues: CASSPGGAHNSPLHF. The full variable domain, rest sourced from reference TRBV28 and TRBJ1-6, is DVKVTQSSRYLVKRTGEKVFLECVQDMDHENMFWYRQDPGLGLRLIYFSYDVKMKEKGDIPEGYSVSREKKERFSLILESASTNQTSMYLCASSPGGAHNSPLHFGNGTRLTVT.

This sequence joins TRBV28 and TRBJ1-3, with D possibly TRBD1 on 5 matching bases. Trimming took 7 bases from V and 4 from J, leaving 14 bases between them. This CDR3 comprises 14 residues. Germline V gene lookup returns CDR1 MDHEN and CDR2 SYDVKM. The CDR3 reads CASKQGSAGNTIYF. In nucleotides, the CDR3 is TGTGCCAGCAAGCAGGGATCGGCGGGAAACACCATATATTTT.

For the CDR3, the DNA is TGTGCCAGCTCTCTGACCCAGGGGATCACTAACACCGGGGAGCTGTTTTTT. Translated: CASSLTQGITNTGELFF. V is TRBV18 and J is TRBJ2-2; perhaps TRBD1 as D (6 bases). The CDR3 length is 17 residues. Trimming removed 6 bases from V and 2 bases from J, with 19 bases in between. Germline-derived CDR1 and CDR2 are KGHSH and LQKENI.

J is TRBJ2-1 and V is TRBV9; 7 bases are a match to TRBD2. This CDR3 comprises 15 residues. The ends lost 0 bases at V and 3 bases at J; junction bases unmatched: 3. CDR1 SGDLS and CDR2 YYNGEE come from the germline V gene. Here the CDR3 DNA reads TGTGCCAGCAGCGTAGGGTTAGCGGGCTACAATGAGCAGTTCTTC. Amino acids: CASSVGLAGYNEQFF.

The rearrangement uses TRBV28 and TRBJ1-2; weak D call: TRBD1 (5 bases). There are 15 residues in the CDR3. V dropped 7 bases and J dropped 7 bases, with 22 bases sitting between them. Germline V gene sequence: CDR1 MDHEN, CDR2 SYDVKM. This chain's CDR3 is CASTRVSNIASGYTF. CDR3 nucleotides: TGTGCCAGCACCAGGGTATCCAACATCGCGAGTGGCTACACCTTC.

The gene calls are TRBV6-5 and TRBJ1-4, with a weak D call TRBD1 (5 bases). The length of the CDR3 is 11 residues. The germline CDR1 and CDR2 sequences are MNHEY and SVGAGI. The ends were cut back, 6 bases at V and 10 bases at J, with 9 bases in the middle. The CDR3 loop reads CASRQGAKLFF. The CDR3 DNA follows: TGTGCCAGCAGGCAGGGCGCAAAACTGTTTTTT.

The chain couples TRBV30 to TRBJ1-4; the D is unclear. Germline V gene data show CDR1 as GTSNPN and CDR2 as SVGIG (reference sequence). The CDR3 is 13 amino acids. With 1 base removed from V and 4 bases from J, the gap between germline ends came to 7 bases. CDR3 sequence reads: CAWSALLNEKLFF. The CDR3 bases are TGTGCCTGGAGTGCCCTTCTTAATGAAAAACTGTTTTTT.

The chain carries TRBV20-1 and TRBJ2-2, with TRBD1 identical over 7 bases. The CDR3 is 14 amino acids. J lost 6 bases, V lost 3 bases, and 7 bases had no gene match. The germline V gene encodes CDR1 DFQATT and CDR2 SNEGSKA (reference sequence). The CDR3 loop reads CSASEQGVPGELFF. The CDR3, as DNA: TGCAGTGCTAGTGAGCAGGGGGTCCCCGGGGAGCTGTTTTTT.

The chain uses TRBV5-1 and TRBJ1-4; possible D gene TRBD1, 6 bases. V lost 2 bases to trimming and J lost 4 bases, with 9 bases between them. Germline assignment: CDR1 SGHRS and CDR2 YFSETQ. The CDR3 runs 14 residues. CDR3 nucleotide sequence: TGCGCCAGCAGCTTACAGGGAGTTAATGAAAAACTGTTTTTT. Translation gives CASSLQGVNEKLFF.

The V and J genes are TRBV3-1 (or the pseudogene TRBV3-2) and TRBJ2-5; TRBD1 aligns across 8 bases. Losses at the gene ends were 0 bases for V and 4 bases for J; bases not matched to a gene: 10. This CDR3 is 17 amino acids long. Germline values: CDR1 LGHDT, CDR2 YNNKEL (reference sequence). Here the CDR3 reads CASSQDPQAGGRETQYF. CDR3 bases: TGTGCCAGCAGCCAAGATCCCCAGGCAGGGGGCCGAGAGACCCAGTACTTC.

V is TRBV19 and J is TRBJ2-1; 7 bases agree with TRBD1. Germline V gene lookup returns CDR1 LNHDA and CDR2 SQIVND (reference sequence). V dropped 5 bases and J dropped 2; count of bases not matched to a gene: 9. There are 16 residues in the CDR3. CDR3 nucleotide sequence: TGTGCCAGTAGTCCACGACAGGGCCTCACCTACAATGAGCAGTTCTTC. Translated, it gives CASSPRQGLTYNEQFF.

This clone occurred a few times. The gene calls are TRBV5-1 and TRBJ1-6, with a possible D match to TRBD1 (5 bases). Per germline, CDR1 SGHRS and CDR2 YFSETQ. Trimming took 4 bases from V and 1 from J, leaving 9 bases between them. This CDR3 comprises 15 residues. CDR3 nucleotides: TGCGCCAGCAGCCGCGGGGGGTCCTATAATTCACCCCTCCACTTT. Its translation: CASSRGGSYNSPLHF.

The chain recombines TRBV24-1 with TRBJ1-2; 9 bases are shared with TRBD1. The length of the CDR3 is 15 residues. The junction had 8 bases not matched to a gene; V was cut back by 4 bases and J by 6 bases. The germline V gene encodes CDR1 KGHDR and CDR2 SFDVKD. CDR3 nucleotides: TGTGCCACCAGTGACACCGGGACAGGGCTAGATGGCTACACCTTC. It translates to CATSDTGTGLDGYTF.

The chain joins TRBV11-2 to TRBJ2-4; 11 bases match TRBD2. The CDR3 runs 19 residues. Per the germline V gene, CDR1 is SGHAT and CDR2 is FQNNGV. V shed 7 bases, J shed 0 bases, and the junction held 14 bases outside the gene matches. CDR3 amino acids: CASTFIAGGAPLAKNIQYF. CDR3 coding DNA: TGTGCCAGCACCTTTATAGCGGGGGGGGCGCCCCTAGCCAAAAACATTCAGTACTTC.

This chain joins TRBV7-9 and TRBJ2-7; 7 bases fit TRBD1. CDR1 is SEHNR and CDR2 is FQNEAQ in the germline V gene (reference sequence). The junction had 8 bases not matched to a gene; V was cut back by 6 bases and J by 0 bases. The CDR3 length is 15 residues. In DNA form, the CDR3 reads TGTGCCAGCAGTCCCCGGGACAGCCCCTCCTACGAGCAGTACTTC. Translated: CASSPRDSPSYEQYF.

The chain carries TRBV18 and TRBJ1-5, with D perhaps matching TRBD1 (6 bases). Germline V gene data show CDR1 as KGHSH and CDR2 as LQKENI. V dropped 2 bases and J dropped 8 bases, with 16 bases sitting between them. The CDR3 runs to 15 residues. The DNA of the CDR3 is TGTGCCAGCTCACCATCGTTTCAGGGGCTGGAGCCCCAGCATTTT. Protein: CASSPSFQGLEPQHF.

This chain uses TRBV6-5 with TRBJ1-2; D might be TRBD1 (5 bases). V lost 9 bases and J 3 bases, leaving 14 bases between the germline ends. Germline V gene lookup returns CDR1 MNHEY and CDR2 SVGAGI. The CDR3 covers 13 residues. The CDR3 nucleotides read TGTGCCAGTAGTCCGGACACTTACTATGGCTACACCTTC. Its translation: CASSPDTYYGYTF.

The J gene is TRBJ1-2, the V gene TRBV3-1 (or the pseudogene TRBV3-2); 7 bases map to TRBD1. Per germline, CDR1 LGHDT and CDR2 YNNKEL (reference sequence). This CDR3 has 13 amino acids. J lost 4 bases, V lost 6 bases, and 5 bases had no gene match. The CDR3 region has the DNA TGTGCCAGCAGTCGAGGGGGCGGCTATGGCTACACCTTC. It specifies CASSRGGGYGYTF.

CDR3 DNA sequence: TGTGCCAGCAGCTTCGGCGACGGGGTCGCCGGGGAGCTGTTTTTT. It encodes CASSFGDGVAGELFF. The V call is TRBV7-9, the J call TRBJ2-2; the D gene is possibly TRBD2 (5 bases). This CDR3 has 15 residues. The V gene's germline CDR1 is SEHNR and CDR2 FQNEAQ (reference sequence). Trimming took 3 bases from V and 6 from J, leaving 14 bases between them.

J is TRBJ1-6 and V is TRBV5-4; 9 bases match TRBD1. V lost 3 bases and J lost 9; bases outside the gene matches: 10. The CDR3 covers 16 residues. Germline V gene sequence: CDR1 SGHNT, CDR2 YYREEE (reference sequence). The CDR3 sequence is CASSSPGQGRASPLHF. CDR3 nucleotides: TGTGCCAGCAGCTCGCCGGGACAGGGTAGGGCTTCACCCCTCCACTTT.

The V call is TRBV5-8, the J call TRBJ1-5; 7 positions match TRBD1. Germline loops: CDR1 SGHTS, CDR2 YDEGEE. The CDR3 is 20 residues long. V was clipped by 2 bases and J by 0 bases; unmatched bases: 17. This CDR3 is CASSFQRTADRRYSNQPQHF. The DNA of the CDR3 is TGTGCCAGCAGCTTCCAACGGACCGCGGACAGGCGCTATAGCAATCAGCCCCAGCATTTT.

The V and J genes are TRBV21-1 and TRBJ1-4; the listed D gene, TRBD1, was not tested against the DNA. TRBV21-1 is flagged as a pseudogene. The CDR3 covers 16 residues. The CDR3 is CASSKVVRDRNEKLFF. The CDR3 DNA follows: TGTGCCAGCAGCAAAGTAGTGCGAGACAGAAATGAAAAACTGTTTTTT.

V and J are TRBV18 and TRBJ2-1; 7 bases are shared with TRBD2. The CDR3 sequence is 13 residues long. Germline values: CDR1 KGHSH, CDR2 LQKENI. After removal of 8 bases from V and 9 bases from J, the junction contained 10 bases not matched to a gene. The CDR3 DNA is TGTGCCAGCGCCACATCCGGGGGGAGTGAGCAGTTCTTC. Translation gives CASATSGGSEQFF. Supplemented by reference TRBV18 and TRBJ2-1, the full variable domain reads NAGVMQNPRHLVRRRGQEARLRCSPMKGHSHVYWYRQLPEEGLKFMVYLQKENIIDESGMPKERFSAEFPKEGPSILRIQQVVRGDSAAYFCASATSGGSEQFFGPGTRLTVL.

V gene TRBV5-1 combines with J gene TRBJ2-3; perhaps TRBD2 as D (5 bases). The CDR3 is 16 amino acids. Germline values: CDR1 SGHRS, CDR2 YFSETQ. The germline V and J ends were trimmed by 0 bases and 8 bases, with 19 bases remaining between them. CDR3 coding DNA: TGCGCCAGCAGCTTGGCCCCAGGAGGCTTGGCGGGTACGCAGTATTTT. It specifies CASSLAPGGLAGTQYF.

CDR3 region: CASSKDSGADNSPLHF. The CDR3 DNA reads as TGTGCCAGCAGCAAAGATTCAGGGGCAGATAATTCACCCCTCCACTTT. J is TRBJ1-6 and V is TRBV21-1; whether TRBD1, the table's D call, matches the DNA was not checked. TRBV21-1 is assigned pseudogene status. The length of the CDR3 is 16 residues.

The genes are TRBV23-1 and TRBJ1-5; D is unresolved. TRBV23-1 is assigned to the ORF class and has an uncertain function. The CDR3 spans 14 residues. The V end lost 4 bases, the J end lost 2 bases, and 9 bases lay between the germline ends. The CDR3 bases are TGCGCCAGCAGTCTGGGCCTTGGCAATCAGCCCCAGCATTTT. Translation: CASSLGLGNQPQHF.

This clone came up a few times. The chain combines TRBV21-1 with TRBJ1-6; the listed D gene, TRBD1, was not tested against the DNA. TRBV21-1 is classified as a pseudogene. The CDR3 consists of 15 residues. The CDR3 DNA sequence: TGTGCCAGCAACGGACAGGGGGAGGATAATTCACCCCTCCACTTT. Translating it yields CASNGQGEDNSPLHF.

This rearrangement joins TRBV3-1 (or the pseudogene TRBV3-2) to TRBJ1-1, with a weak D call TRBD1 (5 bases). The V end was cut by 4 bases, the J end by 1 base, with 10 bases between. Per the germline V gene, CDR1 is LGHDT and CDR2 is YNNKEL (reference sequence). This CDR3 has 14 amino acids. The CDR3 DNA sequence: TGTGCCAGCAGCCCCAGGGTGGGGAACACTGAAGCTTTCTTT. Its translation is CASSPRVGNTEAFF.

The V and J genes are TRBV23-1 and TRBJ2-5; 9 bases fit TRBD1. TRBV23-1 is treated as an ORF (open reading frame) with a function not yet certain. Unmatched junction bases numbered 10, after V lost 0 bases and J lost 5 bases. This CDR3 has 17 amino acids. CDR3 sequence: CASSQSTRQGGGETQYF. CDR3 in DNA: TGCGCCAGCAGTCAATCTACCAGACAGGGGGGTGGGGAGACCCAGTACTTC.